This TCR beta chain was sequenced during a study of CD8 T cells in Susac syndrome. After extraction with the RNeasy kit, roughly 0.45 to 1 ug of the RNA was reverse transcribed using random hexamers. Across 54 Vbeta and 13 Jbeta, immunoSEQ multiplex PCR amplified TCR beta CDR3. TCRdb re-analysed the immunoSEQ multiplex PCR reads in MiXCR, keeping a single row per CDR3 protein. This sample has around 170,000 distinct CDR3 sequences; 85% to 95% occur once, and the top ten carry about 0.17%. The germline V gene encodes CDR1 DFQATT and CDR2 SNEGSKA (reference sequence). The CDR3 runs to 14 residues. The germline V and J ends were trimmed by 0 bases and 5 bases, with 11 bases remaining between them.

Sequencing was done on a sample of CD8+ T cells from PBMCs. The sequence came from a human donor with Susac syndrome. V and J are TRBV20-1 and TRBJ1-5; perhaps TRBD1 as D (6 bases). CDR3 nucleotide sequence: TGCAGTGCTAGAGATCGGACAGACTATCAGCCCCAGCATTTT. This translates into CSARDRTDYQPQHF.